The 14 T cell receptor beta chains listed next were all sequenced from one sample in a study of Tregs in tolerant kidney transplant recipients. Method: immunoSEQ multiplex PCR; TCRdb's copy keeps in-frame clones and lacks some. The sample holds hundreds of thousands of clones; approximately 83% are singletons and the top ten take roughly 0.67%. Sequencing was done on a sample of CD4+ T cells from blood. These receptors were taken from a human donor in good health.

The chain carries TRBV30 and TRBJ1-4; the D is unclear. This CDR3 contains 12 residues. Germline loops: CDR1 GTSNPN, CDR2 SVGIG (reference sequence). The germline V and J ends were trimmed by 2 bases and 0 bases, with 1 base remaining between them. This chain's CDR3 is CAWSTTNEKLFF. CDR3 coding DNA: TGTGCCTGGAGTACAACTAATGAAAAACTGTTTTTT.

The rearrangement uses TRBV11-3 and TRBJ2-2; D perhaps matches TRBD2 (6 bases). Trimming cost V 1 base and J 1 base, with 10 bases left between them. CDR3 length: 16 residues. In germline, CDR1 is SGHNT, CDR2 YENEEA. The CDR3 region has the DNA TGTGCCAGCAGCTTAGGTCGACTAGTGAACACCGGGGAGCTGTTTTTT. Its protein product is CASSLGRLVNTGELFF.

This clone was seen a handful of times. The chain links TRBV7-9 to TRBJ1-5, with D unclear. This CDR3 is built from 14 residues. V was trimmed by 3 bases and J by 5 bases, leaving 11 bases between them. Germline V gene data show CDR1 as SEHNR and CDR2 as FQNEAQ (reference sequence). CDR3 loop: CASSFYGDDQPQHF. The CDR3, as DNA: TGTGCCAGCAGCTTTTACGGGGATGATCAGCCCCAGCATTTT.

The chain recombines TRBV27 with TRBJ2-1; possible D gene TRBD1, 6 bases. The CDR3 runs 18 residues. V was cut by 7 bases and J by 1 base, with 23 bases left in between. Germline V CDR1 and CDR2: MNHEY, SMNVEV (reference sequence). The CDR3: CASKTLRTGSVSYNEQFF. In DNA form, the CDR3 reads TGTGCCAGCAAGACCCTACGAACAGGGTCTGTATCCTACAATGAGCAGTTCTTC.

The sample holds a few counts of this clone. This chain links TRBV6-1 with TRBJ1-4; D unclear. CDR1 is MNHNS and CDR2 is SASEGT in the germline V gene. Trimming shortened V by 5 bases and J by 7 bases, and 8 bases separated the two germline ends. This CDR3 region has 12 residues. CDR3 sequence reads: CASSPGSEKLFF. As DNA, the CDR3 is TGTGCCAGCAGTCCCGGGAGTGAAAAACTGTTTTTT.

The V gene is TRBV7-8, the J gene TRBJ1-3; the match to TRBD1 covers 7 bases. Trimming removed 8 bases from V and 0 bases from J; junction bases left unmatched: 16. The CDR3 totals 18 residues. Germline V gene data show CDR1 as SGHVS and CDR2 as FQNEAQ. For the CDR3, the DNA is TGTGCCAGCTCCTTTACCCTCAAACAGGGGCTCTCTGGAAACACCATATATTTT. Translation gives CASSFTLKQGLSGNTIYF.

CDR3 bases: TGCAGTGCCACCCTAGCGGGACAACAGTACTTC. Encoded protein: CSATLAGQQYF. V is TRBV20-1 and J is TRBJ2-5, with 9 bases lining up with TRBD2. V lost 6 bases, J lost 11 bases, and 7 bases stayed unmatched. This CDR3 region has 11 residues. Germline-derived CDR1 and CDR2 are DFQATT and SNEGSKA (reference sequence).

This chain uses TRBV6-5 with TRBJ1-1, with 8 bases matching TRBD1. The CDR3 sequence is 14 residues long. V dropped 5 bases and J dropped 2; count of bases not matched to a gene: 4. The V gene's germline CDR1 is MNHEY and CDR2 SVGAGI. In DNA, the CDR3 is TGTGCCAGCAGTAGGGACAGGCGAAACACTGAAGCTTTCTTT. Encoded protein: CASSRDRRNTEAFF.

The chain uses TRBV2 and TRBJ2-1; 10 bases line up with TRBD2. The V segment lost 2 bases and the J segment 3 bases; nucleotides outside the gene matches: 10. Germline V gene lookup returns CDR1 SNHLY and CDR2 FYNNEI. This CDR3 comprises 18 residues. CDR3: CASSERGLAGVGYNEQFF. CDR3 in DNA: TGTGCCAGCAGTGAAAGGGGGCTAGCGGGAGTTGGCTACAATGAGCAGTTCTTC.

This clone came up once. At one boundary the junction diverges from the germline segment, which might be a read error. The chain links TRBV11-2 to TRBJ1-4; 8 nucleotides match TRBD1. This CDR3 contains 16 residues. Per the germline V gene, CDR1 is SGHAT and CDR2 is FQNNGV. The CDR3 coding sequence is TGTGCCAGCAGCCTAGATTTCGGACAGGGTTTCGAAAAACTGTTTTTT. Its translation: CASSLDFGQGFEKLFF.

The rearrangement uses TRBV5-1 and TRBJ2-5; D is uncertain. CDR1 SGHRS and CDR2 YFSETQ come from the germline V gene. Trimming took off 0 bases at V and 4 bases at J, with 7 bases between the two ends. The length of the CDR3 is 13 residues. The CDR3 coding sequence is TGCGCCAGCAGCTTGGATCCCTTAGAGACCCAGTACTTC. The encoded protein is CASSLDPLETQYF.

The V gene is TRBV29-1, the J gene TRBJ2-1; D gene ambiguous. The CDR3 length is 16 residues. Germline V gene data show CDR1 as SQVTM and CDR2 as ANQGSEA. Trimming shortened V by 0 bases and J by 0 bases, and 12 bases separated the two germline ends. CDR3 nucleotide sequence: TGCAGCGTTGAAGATCTTGACTCTCGCTCCTACAATGAGCAGTTCTTC. The encoded protein is CSVEDLDSRSYNEQFF.

This clone was seen more than once but under ten times. V and J are TRBV6-1 and TRBJ1-2, with a tentative D call TRBD1 (6 bases). V dropped 2 bases and J dropped 0 bases, with 10 bases sitting between them. This CDR3 has 15 amino acids. Germline-derived CDR1 and CDR2 are MNHNS and SASEGT. CDR3 loop: CASSEQGSPNYGYTF. CDR3 sequence (DNA): TGTGCCAGCAGTGAACAGGGGTCTCCTAACTATGGCTACACCTTC.

The table lists this clone with a few counts. The chain links TRBV6-1 to TRBJ1-4; D ambiguous. Germline CDR1 MNHNS, CDR2 SASEGT. CDR3 length equals 13 residues. Trimming took off 3 bases at V and 6 bases at J, with 8 bases between the two ends. The CDR3, as DNA: TGTGCCAGCAGTGATATCGGGTATGAAAAACTGTTTTTT. Translated, it gives CASSDIGYEKLFF.